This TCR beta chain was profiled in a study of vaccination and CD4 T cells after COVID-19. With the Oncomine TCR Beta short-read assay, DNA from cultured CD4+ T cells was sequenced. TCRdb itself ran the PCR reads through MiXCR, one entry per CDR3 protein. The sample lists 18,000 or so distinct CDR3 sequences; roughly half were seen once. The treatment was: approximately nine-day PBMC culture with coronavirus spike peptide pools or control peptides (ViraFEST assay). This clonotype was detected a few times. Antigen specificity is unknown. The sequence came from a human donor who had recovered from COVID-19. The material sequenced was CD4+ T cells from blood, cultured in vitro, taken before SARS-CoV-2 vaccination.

CDR3 protein: CSGLAVVLETQYF. The CDR3 coding sequence is TGCAGTGGGCTAGCGGTTGTTCTGGAGACCCAGTACTTC. The chain couples TRBV20-1 to TRBJ2-5; 7 bases agree with TRBD2. The CDR3 runs 13 residues. V lost 7 bases to trimming and J lost 5 bases; unmatched junction nucleotides: 10. Germline V gives CDR1 DFQATT, CDR2 SNEGSKA (reference sequence).